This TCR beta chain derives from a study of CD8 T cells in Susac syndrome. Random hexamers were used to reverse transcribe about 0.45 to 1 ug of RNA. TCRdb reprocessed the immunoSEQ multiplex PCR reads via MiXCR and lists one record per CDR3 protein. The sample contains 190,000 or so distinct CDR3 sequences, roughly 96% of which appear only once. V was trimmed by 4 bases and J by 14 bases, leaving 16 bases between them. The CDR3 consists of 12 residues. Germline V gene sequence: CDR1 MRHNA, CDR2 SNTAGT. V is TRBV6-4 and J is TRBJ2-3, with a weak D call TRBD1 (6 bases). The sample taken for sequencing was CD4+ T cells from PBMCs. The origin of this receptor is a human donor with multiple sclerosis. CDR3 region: CASSGPGHQWYF. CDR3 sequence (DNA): TGTGCCAGCAGTGGCCCGGGACATCAGTGGTATTTT.